These 32 T cell receptor beta chains share one sample of origin, sequenced in a study of T cell repertoires in cytomegalovirus infection. TCRdb reprocessed the reads with MiXCR, giving one entry per CDR3 protein. Of approximately 500,000 distinct CDR3 sequences in the sample, 26% were seen once. Sequencing was carried out using PBMCs. These receptors all come from a human donor in good health (CMV status not recorded). Some clones in this sample may be carry-over from other donors' samples.

The CDR3 DNA reads as TGCAGTGCTCCGGACCATAGTTGGGACAATGAGCAGTTCTTC. Amino acid sequence: CSAPDHSWDNEQFF. The chain carries TRBV20-1 and TRBJ2-1; D is undetermined. V lost 5 bases, J lost 5 bases, and 16 bases lay in between. This CDR3 contains 14 residues. The germline CDR1 and CDR2 sequences are DFQATT and SNEGSKA (reference sequence).

The V and J genes are TRBV28 and TRBJ2-6; D might be TRBD1 or TRBD2, each matching 5 bases. Trimming cost V 6 bases and J 4 bases, with 16 bases left between them. The CDR3 is made up of 16 amino acids. Per the germline V gene, CDR1 is MDHEN and CDR2 is SYDVKM. CDR3 coding DNA: TGTGCCAGCAGCCGTCTGGGGGTCGCCGGGGCCAACGTCCTGACTTTC. Its translation is CASSRLGVAGANVLTF.

This clonotype was found many times. The chain employs TRBV7-2 and TRBJ2-7; D is possibly TRBD1 or TRBD2 (5 bases each). Germline CDR1 is SGHTA and CDR2 is FQGNSA. V was clipped by 5 bases and J by 3 bases, with 11 bases between them. The CDR3 totals 13 residues. The CDR3 DNA is TGTGCCAGCAGCCGAACTGGGGGCTACGAGCAGTACGTC. It specifies CASSRTGGYEQYV.

Only a few counts were recorded for this clonotype. J is TRBJ1-1 and V is TRBV5-1; D unresolved. Germline V gene lookup returns CDR1 SGHRS and CDR2 YFSETQ. The ends were cut back, 1 base at V and 3 bases at J, with 7 bases in the middle. This CDR3 comprises 13 residues. The CDR3 spells CASSLQEHTEAFF. The CDR3 DNA follows: TGCGCCAGCAGCTTGCAGGAACACACTGAAGCTTTCTTT.

This clonotype was seen at least ten times. The CDR3 protein is CASSPPNGNTIYF. Written as DNA, the CDR3 is TGTGCCAGCAGCCCTCCAAATGGAAACACCATATATTTT. The chain uses TRBV7-2 and TRBJ1-3; D unresolved. From germline, CDR1 is SGHTA and CDR2 FQGNSA. CDR3 length: 13 amino acids. Deletions cut 5 bases from V and 3 bases from J, with 8 bases between.

This clonotype was detected only a few times. The chain joins TRBV20-1 to TRBJ2-3, with TRBD2 matching 9 bases. Per the germline V gene, CDR1 is DFQATT and CDR2 is SNEGSKA (reference sequence). Unmatched junction bases numbered 7, after V lost 6 bases and J lost 3 bases. This CDR3 has 14 amino acids. This CDR3 reads CSAPIAGVTDTQYF. The CDR3, as DNA: TGCAGTGCGCCGATAGCGGGAGTTACAGATACGCAGTATTTT.

This clonotype was picked up many times. The rearrangement uses TRBV20-1 and TRBJ2-1; tentatively, D is TRBD1 or TRBD2 (5 bases each). Trimming left V 6 bases short and J 4 bases short, with 16 bases between. CDR3 length: 14 amino acids. The germline V gene encodes CDR1 DFQATT and CDR2 SNEGSKA (reference sequence). In DNA form, the CDR3 reads TGCAGTGCAATTGGGACCAGCAGGTACAATGAGCAGTTCTTC. Amino acids: CSAIGTSRYNEQFF.

This clonotype was observed a few times. The chain combines TRBV27 with TRBJ2-2; tentatively, D is TRBD1 (5 bases). V was cut by 4 bases and J by 5 bases, with 20 bases left in between. This CDR3 region has 17 residues. Germline V gives CDR1 MNHEY, CDR2 SMNVEV (reference sequence). The CDR3 sequence: CASSSQYRTPFTGELFF. As DNA, the CDR3 is TGTGCCAGCAGTTCCCAATACCGGACACCCTTTACCGGGGAGCTGTTTTTT.

This chain links TRBV12-3 or TRBV12-4 with TRBJ2-5; D gene unclear. CDR3 size: 14 residues. Trimming left V 1 base short and J 1 base short, with 7 bases between. CDR3 in amino acids: CASSLVLSQETQYF. The DNA for the CDR3 is TGTGCCAGCAGTTTAGTTTTGTCCCAAGAGACCCAGTACTTC.

The chain couples TRBV20-1 to TRBJ2-2, with 8 positions matching TRBD2. The germline gives CDR1 DFQATT, CDR2 SNEGSKA (reference sequence). There are 15 residues in the CDR3. The trim removed 5 bases at V and 3 bases at J, leaving 8 bases unmatched. DNA of the CDR3: TGCAGTGCTCGGTGGGGACTAGAGGACACCGGGGAGCTGTTTTTT. It is translated as CSARWGLEDTGELFF.

This clonotype was counted between two and nine times. The rearrangement links TRBV7-6 to TRBJ2-3, with TRBD2 matching over 9 bases. Unmatched junction bases numbered 8, after V lost 2 bases and J lost 2 bases. Germline values: CDR1 SGHVS, CDR2 FNYEAQ. The CDR3 runs to 17 residues. The CDR3 bases are TGTGCCAGCAGCTTATTTGGCCTAGCGGGGCCCACAGATACGCAGTATTTT. This sequence encodes CASSLFGLAGPTDTQYF.

The CDR3 DNA follows: TGTGCCACCAGCAGAGCTTTCAGCCAAGAGACCCAGTACTTC. It specifies CATSRAFSQETQYF. The chain uses TRBV15 and TRBJ2-5, with D unresolved. The V end was cut by 1 base, the J end by 1 base, with 7 bases between. Germline loops: CDR1 LNHNV, CDR2 YYDKDF (reference sequence). This CDR3 has 14 amino acids. Full variable domain (missing parts from reference TRBV15 and TRBJ2-5): DAMVIQNPRYQVTQFGKPVTLSCSQTLNHNVMYWYQQKSSQAPKLLFHYYDKDFNNEADTPDNFQSRRPNTSFCFLDIRSPGLGDTAMYLCATSRAFSQETQYFGPGTRLLVL.

This clonotype was picked up a small number of times. The rearrangement joins TRBV6-5 to TRBJ2-7; D is unclear. Germline loops: CDR1 MNHEY, CDR2 SVGAGI. The CDR3 has 15 amino acids. V was trimmed by 6 bases and J by 2 bases, leaving 17 bases between them. The CDR3 spells CASSRYPTPTYEQYV. In nucleotides, the CDR3 is TGTGCCAGCAGCCGATACCCGACCCCCACCTACGAGCAGTACGTC.

The chain carries TRBV2 and TRBJ1-1, with D maybe TRBD1 (6 bases). The CDR3 is 14 amino acids. Per the germline V gene, CDR1 is SNHLY and CDR2 is FYNNEI. V was shortened by 7 bases and J by 0 bases, with 12 bases between the two germline ends. CDR3 coding DNA: TGTGCCAGCACAGTCCAGGGGATGAACACTGAAGCTTTCTTT. Translating it yields CASTVQGMNTEAFF.

The chain carries TRBV7-6 and TRBJ2-2; 8 bases are shared with TRBD2. Germline V gene lookup returns CDR1 SGHVS and CDR2 FNYEAQ. V lost 7 bases and J lost 5; bases outside the gene matches: 6. The CDR3 runs 14 residues. The CDR3 here is CASTPGGRTGELFF. The DNA of the CDR3 is TGTGCCAGCACACCCGGCGGGAGGACCGGGGAGCTGTTTTTT.

The chain is built from TRBV7-8 and TRBJ2-7; D is perhaps TRBD2 (5 bases). The CDR3 covers 14 residues. CDR1 SGHVS and CDR2 FQNEAQ come from the germline V gene. Between the trimmed V and J ends, which lost 4 bases and 2 bases, there was a span of 12 bases. The CDR3 here is CASSWGEVAYEQYF. CDR3 sequence (DNA): TGTGCCAGCAGCTGGGGAGAGGTCGCCTACGAGCAGTACTTC.

This clonotype was counted ten times or more. The chain employs TRBV6-2 or TRBV6-3 and TRBJ2-1, with 9 bases identical to TRBD2. Germline V gene lookup returns CDR1 MNHEY and CDR2 SVGEGT. The CDR3 runs 14 residues. V lost 0 bases, J lost 8 bases, and 2 bases stayed unmatched. The CDR3 here is CASSYSSGSDEQFF. The CDR3 DNA is TGTGCCAGCAGTTACTCTAGCGGGAGTGATGAGCAGTTCTTC.

The chain is built from TRBV7-9 and TRBJ1-1, with a weak D call TRBD1 (6 bases). The ends were cut back, 5 bases at V and 8 bases at J, with 18 bases in the middle. There are 14 residues in the CDR3. From germline, CDR1 is SEHNR and CDR2 FQNEAQ (reference sequence). DNA of the CDR3: TGTGCCAGCAGCCCGAAGGACAGAAAACTAGAAGCTTTCTTT. Translation gives CASSPKDRKLEAFF. Looking up the rest from reference TRBV7-9 and TRBJ1-1 gives the full variable domain: DTGVSQNPRHKITKRGQNVTFRCDPISEHNRLYWYRQTLGQGPEFLTYFQNEAQLEKSRLLSDRFSAERPKGSFSTLEIQRTEQGDSAMYLCASSPKDRKLEAFFGQGTRLTVV.

This clonotype was counted between two and nine times. The chain recombines TRBV10-3 with TRBJ1-4, with TRBD1 identical over 8 bases. V dropped 3 bases and J dropped 7; count of bases not matched to a gene: 13. The CDR3 has 17 residues. Germline assignment: CDR1 ENHRY and CDR2 SYGVKD. The CDR3 spells CAISDWDRRREIEKLFF. The DNA for the CDR3 is TGTGCCATCAGTGATTGGGACAGGCGCCGTGAGATTGAAAAACTGTTTTTT.

This chain connects TRBV24-1 to TRBJ2-5; D is perhaps TRBD2 (5 bases). Germline lookup yields CDR1 KGHDR and CDR2 SFDVKD. V shed 4 bases and J shed 1 base, with 9 bases lying between them. The CDR3 consists of 14 residues. CDR3 sequence reads: CATSDPGVQETQYF. The CDR3 coding sequence is TGTGCCACCAGTGACCCCGGGGTCCAAGAGACCCAGTACTTC.

This clonotype was detected ten times or more. V gene TRBV7-2 combines with J gene TRBJ2-1; D may be TRBD2 (6 bases). CDR3 length: 15 residues. V was cut by 5 bases and J by 0 bases, with 11 bases left in between. CDR1 is SGHTA, CDR2 FQGNSA, per germline. CDR3 nucleotide sequence: TGTGCCAGCAGCCGTAGCGGTAGCTCCTACAATGAGCAGTTCTTC. Amino acids: CASSRSGSSYNEQFF.

This clonotype was seen a few times. J is TRBJ2-5 and V is TRBV15; 7 bases are a match to TRBD1. The V and J ends lost 0 bases and 4 bases, in that order; junction bases with no gene match: 5. The germline V gene has CDR1 LNHNV and CDR2 YYDKDF (reference sequence). The CDR3 has 15 residues. CDR3 in amino acids: CATSRDSGGGETQYF. In nucleotides, the CDR3 is TGTGCCACCAGCAGAGATTCAGGGGGTGGAGAGACCCAGTACTTC. Drawing the rest from reference TRBV15 and TRBJ2-5, the complete variable domain is DAMVIQNPRYQVTQFGKPVTLSCSQTLNHNVMYWYQQKSSQAPKLLFHYYDKDFNNEADTPDNFQSRRPNTSFCFLDIRSPGLGDTAMYLCATSRDSGGGETQYFGPGTRLLVL.

This clonotype has more than one count but fewer than ten. The V gene is TRBV24-1, the J gene TRBJ2-1, with 8 bases fitting TRBD1. The CDR3 spans 16 residues. The germline V gene encodes CDR1 KGHDR and CDR2 SFDVKD. Unmatched junction bases numbered 8, after V lost 5 bases and J lost 3 bases. The CDR3 bases are TGTGCCACCAGTGGTTATACAGGGGGTGGCTACAATGAGCAGTTCTTC. As protein: CATSGYTGGGYNEQFF.

This clonotype was seen many times. This chain uses TRBV2 with TRBJ1-5; a weak D match, TRBD1 (5 bases). This CDR3 spans 13 amino acids. CDR1 is SNHLY and CDR2 is FYNNEI in the germline V gene. The V gene lost 4 bases and the J gene lost 7 bases, with 11 bases spanning the gap. CDR3 nucleotide sequence: TGTGCCAGCAGTGGACAGCAAGGGCAGCCCCAGCATTTT. As protein: CASSGQQGQPQHF.

Ten or more counts support this clonotype. The gene calls are TRBV7-2 and TRBJ2-2; 7 bases match TRBD2. V gave up 1 base and J gave up 5 bases; unmatched junction bases: 7. Germline CDR1 SGHTA, CDR2 FQGNSA. This CDR3 contains 16 residues. The CDR3 bases are TGTGCCAGCAGCTTAGTTCTAGCGGTGACAACCGGGGAGCTGTTTTTT. Encoded protein: CASSLVLAVTTGELFF.

This clonotype has ten or more counts. The chain has TRBV11-2 and TRBJ2-1; the D gene is possibly TRBD2 (5 bases). From germline, CDR1 is SGHAT and CDR2 FQNNGV. The CDR3 is made up of 15 amino acids. With 0 bases removed from V and 2 bases from J, the gap between germline ends came to 8 bases. Here the CDR3 DNA reads TGTGCCAGCAGCTTAGAGGGAGACGCCTACAATGAGCAGTTCTTC. Its translation is CASSLEGDAYNEQFF.

This clonotype was detected many times. The chain has TRBV11-2 and TRBJ1-1, with D unclear. Germline V lookup: CDR1 SGHAT, CDR2 FQNNGV. CDR3 size: 14 residues. V lost 1 base to trimming and J lost 1 base, with 7 bases between them. CDR3 sequence reads: CASSLGRANTEAFF. In DNA, the CDR3 is TGTGCCAGCAGCTTAGGGAGGGCGAACACTGAAGCTTTCTTT.

The CDR3 region has the DNA TGTGCCAGTAGTATAGATCAGGCAGGGTCGGGAGATACGCAGTATTTT. This gives the protein CASSIDQAGSGDTQYF. This chain uses TRBV19 with TRBJ2-3; tentatively, D is TRBD1 (5 bases). CDR3 length: 16 amino acids. V lost 0 bases, J lost 5 bases, and 15 bases lay in between. The germline gives CDR1 LNHDA, CDR2 SQIVND (reference sequence).

This clonotype has only a few counts. V is TRBV4-3 and J is TRBJ2-1; the D gene is possibly TRBD2 (6 bases). The CDR3 has 19 amino acids. V lost 4 bases to trimming and J lost 2 bases, with 24 bases between them. From germline, CDR1 is LGHNA and CDR2 YSLEER. As DNA, the CDR3 is TGCGCCAGCAGCCCGGGACTGAGTAACGACCATAGTCCCTACAATGAGCAGTTCTTC. Translating it yields CASSPGLSNDHSPYNEQFF.

The rearrangement links TRBV4-1 to TRBJ2-5; TRBD1 is a possible D gene (6 bases). Germline values: CDR1 MGHRA, CDR2 YSYEKL. The V and J ends lost 4 bases and 5 bases respectively, with 14 bases between them. The CDR3 totals 14 residues. CDR3 sequence (DNA): TGCGCCAGCAGCCTCCAGGGGATGTTGGAGACCCAGTACTTC. Translation gives CASSLQGMLETQYF.

CDR3: CASRAGQGAGPQHF. CDR3 sequence (DNA): TGTGCCAGCAGGGCGGGACAGGGGGCCGGACCCCAGCATTTT. The chain is built from TRBV12-3 or TRBV12-4 and TRBJ1-5; the match to TRBD1 covers 12 bases. CDR3 length: 14 amino acids. V lost 6 bases to trimming and J lost 10 bases; unmatched junction nucleotides: 7.

This clonotype has more than one count but fewer than ten. The gene calls are TRBV20-1 and TRBJ2-1, with D unclear. This CDR3 has 15 residues. V was cut by 0 bases and J by 0 bases, with 9 bases left in between. Germline CDR1 DFQATT, CDR2 SNEGSKA (reference sequence). The CDR3 protein is CSARDSKSSYNEQFF. DNA of the CDR3: TGCAGTGCTAGAGACAGCAAGAGCTCCTACAATGAGCAGTTCTTC.